The 26 T cell receptor beta chains given below trace back to one sample, sequenced in a study of T cell repertoires in cytomegalovirus infection (dated by TCRdb to 2018 to 2020). Explained via the paper, the treatment or condition label denotes: in vitro stimulation with specific CMV peptide epitopes to enrich CMV-specific T cells. Their antigens are not known. TCRdb lists the instrument as Illumina HiSeq 1500. The raw public data were reprocessed by TCRdb itself: fastp quality trimming at Q25, MiXCR clonotype calling, in-frame beta chains only. CDR3 protein duplicates are merged, each entry listing the most common genes and DNA. The sample records approximately 910,000 distinct CDR3 sequences, roughly 31% of which are singletons. Of the sample, about 14% falls within the top ten clones. The material was cultured CD8+ T cells from PBMCs, obtained from culture after CMV antigen stimulation. These receptors came from a human donor in good health (CMV status not recorded). Some clones in this sample may be carry-over from other donors' samples.

In its sample, this clonotype was seen a few times. The chain is built from TRBV28 and TRBJ1-1, with unresolved D. Germline V CDR1 and CDR2: MDHEN, SYDVKM. V lost 2 bases and J lost 1, with 8 bases in between. The length of the CDR3 is 14 residues. The chain's CDR3 is CASSLLNQNTEAFF. The CDR3 nucleotides are TGTGCCAGCAGTTTACTTAATCAGAACACTGAAGCTTTCTTT.

J is TRBJ2-5 and V is TRBV6-8; D uncertain. The CDR3 spans 13 residues. The V end lost 2 bases, the J end lost 6 bases, and 10 bases lay between the germline ends. Germline lookup yields CDR1 MNHGY and CDR2 SAAAGT. CDR3 coding DNA: TGTGCCAGCAGTTACGGCCAGGCCCAGACCCAGTACTTC. Translated: CASSYGQAQTQYF.

The V call is TRBV20-1, the J call TRBJ2-1; D could derive from TRBD1 or TRBD2 (5 bases each). The germline V gene has CDR1 DFQATT and CDR2 SNEGSKA (reference sequence). The CDR3 covers 16 residues. V dropped 3 bases and J dropped 8 bases, with 23 bases sitting between them. CDR3 bases: TGCAGTGCTAGGGGGCCGGCCGGGGAGAGGATTTATGAGCAGTTCTTC. Its protein product is CSARGPAGERIYEQFF.

On this clonotype: Because the CDR3 is missing its conserved closing phenylalanine or tryptophan, this is likely a read error. This sequence joins TRBV7-6 and TRBJ2-1, with TRBD1 matching 10 bases. CDR3 length: 15 residues. The germline gives CDR1 SGHVS, CDR2 FNYEAQ. V dropped 6 bases and J dropped 6; count of bases not matched to a gene: 8. The CDR3 sequence: CASSSRQGARNEQFS. The CDR3 DNA follows: TGTGCCAGCAGTTCAAGACAGGGGGCGCGCAATGAGCAGTTCTCC.

V is TRBV6-2 or TRBV6-3 and J is TRBJ2-3; 8 bases fit TRBD1. The V gene's germline CDR1 is MNHEY and CDR2 SVGEGT. V gave up 2 bases and J gave up 3 bases; unmatched junction bases: 4. The CDR3 sequence is 15 residues long. CDR3 bases: TGTGCCAGCAGTTACGGGCGGGACAGGACAGATACGCAGTATTTT. Translation gives CASSYGRDRTDTQYF.

This clonotype was seen once. The genes are TRBV9 and TRBJ2-2; a possible D gene is TRBD2 (6 bases). The germline V gene has CDR1 SGDLS and CDR2 YYNGEE. The germline V and J ends were trimmed by 3 bases and 0 bases, with 12 bases remaining between them. The CDR3 contains 16 residues. The CDR3 reads CASSAHSGANTGELFF. CDR3 coding DNA: TGTGCCAGCAGCGCCCATAGCGGAGCGAACACCGGGGAGCTGTTTTTT.

The chain uses TRBV7-6 and TRBJ1-6; no firm D call. The V gene's germline CDR1 is SGHVS and CDR2 FNYEAQ. CDR3 length equals 16 residues. V was clipped by 8 bases and J by 7 bases, with 21 bases between them. Here the CDR3 reads CASGRSDLVPNSPLHF. Here the CDR3 DNA reads TGTGCCAGCGGTCGTTCGGACCTAGTCCCAAATTCACCCCTCCACTTT.

This clonotype came up once. At one end the junction does not follow the germline gene, possibly because of a read error. The J gene is TRBJ2-5, the V gene TRBV24-1; 7 nucleotides line up with TRBD1. CDR1 KGHDR and CDR2 SFDVKD come from the germline V gene. The CDR3 runs 16 residues. As DNA, the CDR3 is TGTGCCACCAGTCATTTGGGAAACAGGGGTCAAGAGACCCAGTACTTC. This translates into CATSHLGNRGQETQYF.

The gene calls are TRBV28 and TRBJ2-7, with D unresolved. CDR3 length: 13 amino acids. Trimming cost V 4 bases and J 4 bases, with 11 bases left between them. Germline CDR1 reads MDHEN; CDR2 reads SYDVKM. In nucleotides, the CDR3 is TGTGCCAGCAGTTCCACAATAACTTACGAGCAGTACGTC. It specifies CASSSTITYEQYV.

This clonotype was counted a few times. The chain employs TRBV7-8 and TRBJ1-1, with D uncertain. The CDR3 sequence is 17 residues long. CDR1 and CDR2 from the germline V gene are SGHVS and FQNEAQ. V was shortened by 4 bases and J by 3 bases, with 21 bases between the two germline ends. CDR3 DNA sequence: TGTGCCAGCAGCTCTGGGCCAGCAGGTTATATGGACACTGAAGCTTTCTTT. This sequence encodes CASSSGPAGYMDTEAFF.

The table lists this clonotype with a few counts. The chain is built from TRBV24-1 and TRBJ2-2; D unclear. The CDR3 length is 18 residues. CDR1 is KGHDR, CDR2 SFDVKD, per germline. Deletions cut 9 bases from V and 5 bases from J, with 27 bases between. CDR3 amino acids: CATPRFGERPGKTGELFF. In nucleotides, the CDR3 is TGTGCCACCCCTAGGTTTGGAGAGCGACCAGGAAAGACCGGGGAGCTGTTTTTT.

The chain uses TRBV7-2 and TRBJ2-1, with 10 bases fitting TRBD1. Per the germline V gene, CDR1 is SGHTA and CDR2 is FQGNSA. V was pared by 4 bases and J by 4 bases, with 7 bases of the junction left unmatched. The CDR3 is 16 amino acids. For the CDR3, the DNA is TGTGCCAGCAGCTCCCCAGACAGGGGGCCTTACAATGAGCAGTTCTTC. Protein product: CASSSPDRGPYNEQFF.

Only one count was recorded for this clonotype. The CDR3 sequence: CASSQGGDEKLFF. CDR3 sequence (DNA): TGCGCCAGCAGCCAAGGGGGGGATGAAAAACTGTTTTTT. This chain uses TRBV4-1 with TRBJ1-4; a possible D gene is TRBD1 (5 bases). Germline lookup yields CDR1 MGHRA and CDR2 YSYEKL. V was pared by 1 base and J by 6 bases, with 6 bases between. The CDR3 length is 13 residues.

This chain uses TRBV20-1 with TRBJ1-2; D might be TRBD1 (5 bases). CDR3 length: 15 residues. V was trimmed by 5 bases and J by 0 bases, leaving 16 bases between them. Per germline, CDR1 DFQATT and CDR2 SNEGSKA (reference sequence). The CDR3 coding sequence is TGCAGTGCTCCCGGACACCTCTTAGCTAACTATGGCTACACCTTC. Protein: CSAPGHLLANYGYTF.

This clonotype was counted between two and nine times. The rearrangement links TRBV15 to TRBJ2-2, with 8 bases identical to TRBD1. The J segment lost 15 bases and the V segment lost 0 bases, leaving 21 bases of the junction unmatched. Germline CDR1 reads LNHNV; CDR2 reads YYDKDF (reference sequence). CDR3 size: 18 residues. The CDR3 loop reads CATSRETHVAAGGSTMFF. The CDR3 nucleotides read TGTGCCACCAGCAGAGAGACCCACGTGGCGGCAGGGGGCTCTACGATGTTTTTT.

This clonotype came up a few times. This sequence joins TRBV4-3 and TRBJ2-3, with D perhaps given as TRBD1 or TRBD2 (7 bases each). Trimming left V 4 bases short and J 5 bases short, with 25 bases between. Germline V gene sequence: CDR1 LGHNA, CDR2 YSLEER. The CDR3 consists of 18 residues. This chain's CDR3 is CASSLTIPGGGFGDTQYF. DNA of the CDR3: TGCGCCAGCAGCCTCACAATTCCAGGGGGAGGGTTTGGAGATACGCAGTATTTT.

A word on this clonotype: This may come from a read error, since a much larger clone is one base off. This chain links TRBV7-3 with TRBJ1-1; no clear D. This CDR3 comprises 15 residues. From germline, CDR1 is SGHTA and CDR2 FQGTGA. In nucleotides, the CDR3 is TGTGCCAACAGCCCCCCACCGGGGTTGAACACTGAAGCTTTCTTT. Translating it yields CANSPPPGLNTEAFF.

This clonotype was found many times. The chain is built from TRBV7-6 and TRBJ1-3, with D uncertain. This CDR3 spans 11 amino acids. Per germline, CDR1 SGHVS and CDR2 FNYEAQ. The V gene lost 3 bases and the J gene lost 4 bases, with 1 base spanning the gap. The CDR3 is CASSFGNTIYF. The CDR3 DNA is TGTGCCAGCAGCTTCGGAAACACCATATATTTT.

This clonotype was recorded at least ten times. The chain combines TRBV12-3 or TRBV12-4 with TRBJ1-1; no clear D gene. The V end was cut by 3 bases, the J end by 0 bases, with 8 bases between. This CDR3 has 14 residues. DNA for the CDR3: TGTGCCAGCAGTTTGGATGTATTGAACACTGAAGCTTTCTTT. It encodes CASSLDVLNTEAFF.

V gene TRBV7-9 combines with J gene TRBJ1-1; 8 positions agree with TRBD1. There are 15 residues in the CDR3. Trimming took 1 base from V and 2 from J; bases not matched to a gene: 3. Germline CDR1 reads SEHNR; CDR2 reads FQNEAQ (reference sequence). The CDR3 loop reads CASSLVQGENTEAFF. The CDR3 DNA follows: TGTGCCAGCAGCTTAGTACAGGGGGAAAACACTGAAGCTTTCTTT. Full variable domain (rest looked up from reference TRBV7-9 and TRBJ1-1): DTGVSQNPRHKITKRGQNVTFRCDPISEHNRLYWYRQTLGQGPEFLTYFQNEAQLEKSRLLSDRFSAERPKGSFSTLEIQRTEQGDSAMYLCASSLVQGENTEAFFGQGTRLTVV.

In this sample, this clonotype turned up many times. The chain carries TRBV7-2 and TRBJ2-5; D may correspond to TRBD1 or TRBD2 (5 bases each). Per germline, CDR1 SGHTA and CDR2 FQGNSA. The length of the CDR3 is 16 residues. Trimming pared 5 bases from V and 0 bases from J, leaving 16 bases between. CDR3 region: CASSPGTYLYQETQYF. DNA for the CDR3: TGTGCCAGCAGCCCGGGGACCTACCTTTACCAAGAGACCCAGTACTTC.

The gene calls are TRBV9 and TRBJ1-1; 7 bases match TRBD1. Looked up from germline, CDR1 is SGDLS and CDR2 is YYNGEE. CDR3 length: 18 amino acids. Losses at the gene ends were 4 bases for V and 4 bases for J; bases not matched to a gene: 19. CDR3 sequence (DNA): TGTGCCAGCAGCACATTACAGGGGAGAAGGCCTTTTGTCACTGAAGCTTTCTTT. Translated: CASSTLQGRRPFVTEAFF.

The V and J genes are TRBV12-3 or TRBV12-4 and TRBJ2-1; TRBD1 matches at 7 bases. The J segment lost 7 bases and the V segment lost 6 bases, leaving 6 bases of the junction unmatched. This CDR3 is built from 13 residues. CDR3 sequence reads: CASRKTGFNEQFF. CDR3 sequence (DNA): TGTGCCAGCAGAAAGACAGGGTTTAATGAGCAGTTCTTC.

The chain employs TRBV7-9 and TRBJ2-6; D is ambiguous. V lost 2 bases and J lost 2, with 7 bases in between. In germline, CDR1 is SEHNR, CDR2 FQNEAQ (reference sequence). This CDR3 spans 15 amino acids. This CDR3 reads CASSLIRAGANVLTF. For the CDR3, the DNA is TGTGCCAGCAGCTTAATAAGGGCTGGGGCCAACGTCCTGACTTTC.

The J gene is TRBJ2-1, the V gene TRBV27; 8 nucleotides match TRBD2. This CDR3 is 19 amino acids long. V was pared by 5 bases and J by 1 base, with 16 bases of the junction left unmatched. The V gene's germline CDR1 is MNHEY and CDR2 SMNVEV (reference sequence). As DNA, the CDR3 is TGTGCCAGCAGTGCGGCGGGGGGTGGCGGCCCTCGATCCTACAATGAGCAGTTCTTC. Translated, it gives CASSAAGGGGPRSYNEQFF.

The chain combines TRBV20-1 with TRBJ1-1; TRBD1 might be the D (6 bases). The CDR3 covers 14 residues. Per the germline V gene, CDR1 is DFQATT and CDR2 is SNEGSKA (reference sequence). Deletions cut 0 bases from V and 5 bases from J, with 13 bases between. Written as DNA, the CDR3 is TGCAGTGCTAGAGATACCAGGGGCCGAACTGAAGCTTTCTTT. Amino acid sequence: CSARDTRGRTEAFF.